The clone carrying this T cell receptor (beta chain) was detected ten times or more. The CDR3 is 14 amino acids. The germline gives CDR1 SGHTA, CDR2 FQGNSA. V was cut by 5 bases and J by 1 base, with 8 bases left in between. This record belongs to a study of neurological immune-mediated disorders. 5'RACE with 10-nucleotide random UMIs generated the cDNA. Every sequencing run returned over 190 million TCR-beta sequences, which were derived from 15-18 subjects. One entry per CDR3 protein, called by TCRdb with MiXCR from the 5' RACE reads. The sample holds tens of thousands of distinct CDR3 sequences, more than 15% seen once.

What was sequenced was PBMCs. The receptor comes from a woman aged 40 to 49 in good health. The J gene is TRBJ2-2, the V gene TRBV7-2; D unresolved. The CDR3 region is CASSPVMNTGELFF. The CDR3 nucleotides are TGTGCCAGCAGCCCCGTTATGAACACCGGGGAGCTGTTTTTT.